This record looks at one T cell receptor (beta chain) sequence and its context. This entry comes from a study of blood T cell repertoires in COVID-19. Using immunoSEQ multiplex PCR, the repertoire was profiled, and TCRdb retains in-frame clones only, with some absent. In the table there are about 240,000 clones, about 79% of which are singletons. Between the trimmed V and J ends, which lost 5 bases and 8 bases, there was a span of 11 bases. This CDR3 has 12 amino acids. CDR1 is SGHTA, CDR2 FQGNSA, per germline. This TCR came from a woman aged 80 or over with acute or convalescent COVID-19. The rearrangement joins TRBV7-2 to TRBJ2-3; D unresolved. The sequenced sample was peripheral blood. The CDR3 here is CASSLLGPTQYF. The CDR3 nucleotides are TGTGCCAGCAGCCTTCTTGGGCCTACGCAGTATTTT.